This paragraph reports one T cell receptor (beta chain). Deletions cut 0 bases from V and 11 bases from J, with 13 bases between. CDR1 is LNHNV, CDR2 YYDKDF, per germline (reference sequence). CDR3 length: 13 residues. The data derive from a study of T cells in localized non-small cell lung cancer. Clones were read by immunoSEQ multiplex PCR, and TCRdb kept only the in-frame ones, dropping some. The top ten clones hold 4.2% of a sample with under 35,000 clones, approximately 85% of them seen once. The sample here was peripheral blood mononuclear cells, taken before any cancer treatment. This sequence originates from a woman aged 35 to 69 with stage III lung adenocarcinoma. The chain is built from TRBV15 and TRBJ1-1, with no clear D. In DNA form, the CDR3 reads TGTGCCACCAGCAGAGATCGGGAGGGTAGGGCTTTCTTT. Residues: CATSRDREGRAFF.